The clone carrying this TCR beta chain has only a few counts. The sample originates from a study of CD8+ T cells in alopecia areata. This CDR3 region has 15 residues. V shed 3 bases and J shed 4 bases, with 10 bases lying between them. CDR1 MNHNS and CDR2 SASEGT come from the germline V gene. RNA was extracted and reverse transcribed into cDNA as the sequencing template. Produced via immunoSEQ multiplex PCR; TCRdb's table is partial and in-frame only. The sample records approximately 4,500 clones, 69% being singletons. The treatment was: oral pan-JAK inhibitor, 5-10 mg twice daily. It was from alopecia areata patients that lesional scalp punch biopsies and peripheral blood were collected.

The chain carries TRBV6-1 and TRBJ2-6, with D uncertain. The sample consisted of skin, taken at week 24, from a patient treated with tofacitinib. This TCR was sampled from a human donor with alopecia areata. CDR3 in DNA: TGTGCCAGCAGTGATTTTGGTGTGGGGGCCAACGTCCTGACTTTC. Its translation: CASSDFGVGANVLTF.